The rows below give T cell receptor beta chains drawn from one sample of a study of cytotoxic CD8 clonotypes in ibrutinib-treated CLL. The method was immunoSEQ multiplex PCR; TCRdb's version includes in-frame clones alone and lacks a portion of them. The sample includes hundreds of thousands of clones, about 80% of them seen just once. The material was PBMCs, obtained before ibrutinib treatment. These TCRs come from a human donor with chronic lymphocytic leukemia. Both conserved end residues are part of each CDR3. A D gene is named only where the DNA matches it firmly. Not every row has a clone size; where given, it reads once, few, many or a size class.

D gene	V gene	J gene	clone size	CDR3 DNA	CDR3 protein
TRBD2	TRBV30	TRBJ2-1	.	TGTGCCTGGAGTGTAAGGGGGAAGTCTTTGACTAGCGGGAGAGGTAATGAGCAGTTCTTC	CAWSVRGKSLTSGRGNEQFF
.	TRBV5-4	TRBJ2-3	.	TGTGCCAGCAGCTTGGTACCGTCCGGGGGTACGCAGTATTTT	CASSLVPSGGTQYF
.	TRBV18	TRBJ2-3	.	TGTGCCAGCTCACCACCGTCTCTAGCGACAGATACGCAGTATTTT	CASSPPSLATDTQYF
TRBD1	TRBV7-3	TRBJ1-4	.	TGTGCCAGCAGCGGCGACAGGGTCGAAAAACTGTTTTTT	CASSGDRVEKLFF
.	TRBV27	TRBJ1-2	.	TGTGCCAGCAGTGGGGGCCGAGGCTACACCTTC	CASSGGRGYTF
TRBD2	TRBV4-1	TRBJ2-1	.	TGCGCCAGCAGCCAAGTACCGCTAGCGGGGGGGCTCTCCTACAATGAGCAGTTCTTC	CASSQVPLAGGLSYNEQFF
.	TRBV5-1	TRBJ2-1	.	TGCGCCAGCAGCTTGGATAGGCCGGCAGATGAGCAGTTCTTC	CASSLDRPADEQFF
TRBD2	TRBV2	TRBJ2-7	.	TGTGCCAGCAGTGAAGGACGACTAGCCTCCTACGAGCAGTACTTC	CASSEGRLASYEQYF
TRBD1	TRBV2	TRBJ1-1	few	TGTGCCAGCTTCACAGGGGCTGAGACTGAAGCTTTCTTT	CASFTGAETEAFF
TRBD2	TRBV14	TRBJ2-3	.	TGTGCCAGCAGCCCGTACCCGTTGGGACTAACCAAACCGGATACGCAGTATTTT	CASSPYPLGLTKPDTQYF
.	TRBV11-2	TRBJ2-7	once	TGTGCCAGCAGCTTAGAAGGGGGCGGGAGGAGGCGGACCTACGAGCAGTACTTC	CASSLEGGGRRRTYEQYF
.	TRBV27	TRBJ1-4	.	TGTGCCAGCAGTCCCCTTTCAACTAATGAAAAACTGTTTTTT	CASSPLSTNEKLFF
TRBD1	TRBV4-2	TRBJ2-7	.	TGTGCCAGCAGCCAAATAACACAGGGGACGACCTACGAGCAGTACTTC	CASSQITQGTTYEQYF
.	TRBV6-4	TRBJ2-2	few	TGTGCCGCGGGACAGTCAAACACCGGGGAGCTGTTTTTT	CAAGQSNTGELFF
.	TRBV5-1	TRBJ2-7	.	TGCGCCAGCAGCTCGAAGGCCGGGACCGGGTCCGAGCAGTACTTC	CASSSKAGTGSEQYF
.	TRBV11-3	TRBJ2-5	.	TGTGCCAGCAGCTTAGACGGGAATAAAGAGACCCAGTACTTC	CASSLDGNKETQYF
.	TRBV7-3	TRBJ2-1	.	TGTGCCAGCAGCCTTTATGGGACTTTCAACAATGAGCAGTTCTTC	CASSLYGTFNNEQFF
TRBD2	TRBV7-2	TRBJ2-3	.	TGTGCCAGCAGTTCTGGACTAGCGGGAGGGACAGATACGCAGTATTTT	CASSSGLAGGTDTQYF
.	TRBV19	TRBJ2-3	.	TGTGCCAGTAGTATAGCATGGAGCACAGATACGCAGTATTTT	CASSIAWSTDTQYF
.	TRBV5-5	TRBJ2-1	once	TGTGCCAGCAGCCCCCTGTCGGCCTACAATGAGCAGTTCTTC	CASSPLSAYNEQFF
.	TRBV27	TRBJ1-4	.	TGTGCCAGCAGTTCGATTACAGTGTCTGAAAAACTGTTTTTT	CASSSITVSEKLFF
.	TRBV7-2	TRBJ1-4	.	TGTGCCAGCAGCCCTTACCCTGAAAAACTGTTTTTT	CASSPYPEKLFF
.	TRBV25-1	TRBJ1-4	.	TGTGCCAGCACCCACTTAAAAACTAATGAAAAACTGTTTTTT	CASTHLKTNEKLFF
.	TRBV10-2	TRBJ2-2	.	TGCGCCAGCAGTAAGCCCGGGGCATACACCGGGGAGCTGTTTTTT	CASSKPGAYTGELFF
.	TRBV5-4	TRBJ1-3	few	TGTGCCAGCAGCTTGGCCGGACTCTCCGCAACTGGAAACACCATATATTTT	CASSLAGLSATGNTIYF
.	TRBV4-2	TRBJ2-6	.	TGTGCCAGCAGCCACTTCTCGGGGGAAGGGGCCAACGTCCTGACTTTC	CASSHFSGEGANVLTF
.	TRBV15	TRBJ1-4	.	TGTGCCACCAGCAGAGAGAGTGCAACTGCTAATGAAAAACTGTTTTTT	CATSRESATANEKLFF
TRBD1	TRBV5-4	TRBJ1-2	.	TGTGCCAGCAGCTTGAAGGGACAGGGGGCATTTGGCTACACCTTC	CASSLKGQGAFGYTF
.	TRBV30	TRBJ2-3	.	TGTGCCTGGAACAAACTAGCAGGGAGCACAGATACGCAGTATTTT	CAWNKLAGSTDTQYF
TRBD2	TRBV27	TRBJ2-1	.	TGTGCCAGCAGTCCAAGACTAGCGGGAGTGAATGAGCAGTTCTTC	CASSPRLAGVNEQFF
.	TRBV18	TRBJ2-2	.	TGTGCCAGCTCAGTAAGGGTTACGCCGGAGTTGAGCACCGGGGAGCTGTTTTTT	CASSVRVTPELSTGELFF
.	TRBV7-2	TRBJ2-5	once	TGTGCCAGCAGCTTAGTAAGCGGCCGTCTTCAAGAGACCCAGTACTTC	CASSLVSGRLQETQYF
.	TRBV7-2	TRBJ2-1	.	TGTGCCAGCAGCCCCCGCTGGGCCGGCAATGAGCAGTTCTTC	CASSPRWAGNEQFF
.	TRBV7-2	TRBJ2-7	.	TGTGCCAGCAGCTTAGCAGGGTTGCAATCCTACGAGCAGTACTTC	CASSLAGLQSYEQYF
TRBD2	TRBV7-9	TRBJ2-7	.	TGTGCCAGCAGCCCGCAGACTAGCGGGAGAGGAGGAGACCCCTACGAGCAGTACTTC	CASSPQTSGRGGDPYEQYF
.	TRBV7-2	TRBJ2-5	.	TGTGCCAGCAGCTCCAACGGGCACCAAGAGACCCAGTACTTC	CASSSNGHQETQYF
.	TRBV7-9	TRBJ2-7	.	TGTGCCAGCAGCCGGCCCGAAAGATCCTACGAGCAGTACTTC	CASSRPERSYEQYF
TRBD1	TRBV9	TRBJ1-1	few	TGTGCCAGCAGCTTCCGGGACAGAGTTAACACTGAAGCTTTCTTT	CASSFRDRVNTEAFF
.	TRBV6-6	TRBJ1-5	.	TGTGCCAGCAGAGGACAGAGTATTCAGCCCCAGCATTTT	CASRGQSIQPQHF